Following are 18 T cell receptor beta chains from one sample sequenced in a study of blood T cell repertoires in COVID-19. TCRdb's table, derived via immunoSEQ multiplex PCR, lists solely in-frame clones and lacks some. The data hold about 100,000 clones, with 91% observed a single time. Sequencing used peripheral blood. These receptor sequences come from a man between 18 and 35 years old with acute or convalescent COVID-19.

The rearrangement joins TRBV18 to TRBJ2-6, with TRBD2 as a possible D gene (7 bases). Germline assignment: CDR1 KGHSH and CDR2 LQKENI. The length of the CDR3 is 16 residues. Trimming removed 5 bases at V and 0 bases at J, with 11 bases between. The CDR3 nucleotides read TGTGCCAGCTCAACGGGGGGCCTCTCTGGGGCCAACGTCCTGACTTTC. Protein sequence: CASSTGGLSGANVLTF.

A single count supports this clone. The chain carries TRBV24-1 and TRBJ2-2, with D perhaps matching TRBD1 (6 bases). The CDR3 consists of 16 residues. With 4 bases removed from V and 2 bases from J, the gap between germline ends came to 13 bases. Germline V lookup: CDR1 KGHDR, CDR2 SFDVKD. The CDR3 reads CATSEQKQGNTGELFF. CDR3 DNA sequence: TGTGCCACCAGTGAACAGAAACAGGGAAACACCGGGGAGCTGTTTTTT.

This clone came up a few times. V and J are TRBV30 and TRBJ1-2; unclear D gene. The CDR3 is 14 residues long. The germline V gene encodes CDR1 GTSNPN and CDR2 SVGIG (reference sequence). The V end was cut by 2 bases, the J end by 8 bases, with 18 bases between. CDR3 bases: TGTGCCTGGAGTCCACCGAATATTCTGGGCGGCTACACCTTC. Translating it yields CAWSPPNILGGYTF.

The rearrangement uses TRBV11-3 and TRBJ2-3; D is unclear. The CDR3 totals 12 residues. V was cut by 4 bases and J by 4 bases, with 6 bases left in between. CDR1 SGHNT and CDR2 YENEEA come from the germline V gene. The CDR3 protein is CASSSVSDTQYF. For the CDR3, the DNA is TGTGCCAGCAGCTCGGTTTCAGATACGCAGTATTTT.

This chain uses TRBV11-3 with TRBJ2-1; D not resolved. V was shortened by 2 bases and J by 3 bases, with 8 bases between the two germline ends. The CDR3 length is 14 residues. Germline V gene lookup returns CDR1 SGHNT and CDR2 YENEEA. CDR3 nucleotide sequence: TGTGCCAGCAGCTTACGGTCCGACTACAATGAGCAGTTCTTC. Its translation: CASSLRSDYNEQFF.

This chain links TRBV7-8 with TRBJ1-6; TRBD1 aligns across 9 bases. Germline values: CDR1 SGHVS, CDR2 FQNEAQ. The CDR3 is 16 residues long. Trimming cost V 6 bases and J 6 bases; bases outside gene matches: 9. The CDR3 loop reads CASSIPGQGLNSPLHF. The CDR3 DNA reads TGTGCCAGCAGTATACCGGGACAGGGCCTTAATTCACCCCTCCACTTT.

This rearrangement joins TRBV15 to TRBJ1-5; the D is unclear. Trimming removed 0 bases from V and 2 bases from J, with 8 bases in between. The germline gives CDR1 LNHNV, CDR2 YYDKDF (reference sequence). CDR3 length: 15 residues. The CDR3: CATSRDRDGNQPQHF. The CDR3 bases are TGTGCCACCAGCAGAGATCGGGATGGCAATCAGCCCCAGCATTTT.

The chain employs TRBV2 and TRBJ1-4; the match to TRBD1 covers 11 bases. CDR3 length equals 14 residues. Trimming at V came to 5 bases and at J to 5 bases, leaving 1 base not matched to a gene. CDR1 is SNHLY, CDR2 FYNNEI, per germline. The CDR3 is CASSRDRGNEKLFF. The CDR3 nucleotides read TGTGCCAGCAGTCGGGACAGGGGGAATGAAAAACTGTTTTTT.

The chain has TRBV23-1 and TRBJ2-5; D perhaps matches TRBD1 (6 bases). TRBV23-1 is an ORF for which the function is uncertain. The CDR3 totals 14 residues. Trimming cost V 2 bases and J 3 bases, with 10 bases left between them. This CDR3 reads CASSQPDSKETQYF. CDR3 sequence (DNA): TGCGCCAGCAGTCAACCGGACAGCAAAGAGACCCAGTACTTC.

The chain links TRBV3-1 (or the pseudogene TRBV3-2) to TRBJ1-1; 9 positions agree with TRBD1. The CDR3 has 15 amino acids. The V gene end was trimmed by 3 bases and the J gene end by 5 bases; junction bases not matched to a gene: 7. The germline V gene encodes CDR1 LGHDT and CDR2 YNNKEL (reference sequence). The CDR3 sequence is CASSQQDRGWTEAFF. For the CDR3, the DNA is TGTGCCAGCAGCCAGCAGGACAGGGGATGGACTGAAGCTTTCTTT.

The chain recombines TRBV3-1 (or the pseudogene TRBV3-2) with TRBJ2-3, with 7 nucleotides matching TRBD2. The CDR3 spans 16 residues. Germline V gene data show CDR1 as LGHDT and CDR2 as YNNKEL (reference sequence). J was trimmed by 1 base and V by 6 bases; bases with no gene match: 10. The CDR3 protein is CASSQKAGVGTDTQYF. CDR3 DNA sequence: TGTGCCAGCAGTCAAAAGGCGGGAGTGGGCACAGATACGCAGTATTTT.

This clone was recorded a few times. The chain is built from TRBV6-5 and TRBJ2-7; 8 bases map to TRBD2. Per the germline V gene, CDR1 is MNHEY and CDR2 is SVGAGI. The CDR3 loop spans 14 amino acids. After removal of 6 bases from V and 6 bases from J, the junction contained 10 bases not matched to a gene. DNA for the CDR3: TGTGCCAGCAGCCATCCCCGGGAGGGCAGCGAGCAGTACTTC. Protein sequence: CASSHPREGSEQYF.

This clone was detected once. The genes are TRBV5-1 and TRBJ2-7; 9 bases align to TRBD2. The germline gives CDR1 SGHRS, CDR2 YFSETQ. V gave up 1 base and J gave up 3 bases; unmatched junction bases: 8. This CDR3 has 16 residues. The CDR3 is CASSLRATSGSYEQYF. CDR3 bases: TGCGCCAGCAGCTTGCGTGCGACTAGCGGCAGCTACGAGCAGTACTTC.

The V and J genes are TRBV30 and TRBJ1-1, with D possibly being TRBD1 (6 bases). This CDR3 comprises 14 residues. V lost 5 bases and J 0 bases, leaving 13 bases between the germline ends. Germline V gene data show CDR1 as GTSNPN and CDR2 as SVGIG (reference sequence). The CDR3 sequence is CAWLKGEMNTEAFF. The CDR3, as DNA: TGTGCCTGGCTAAAGGGGGAGATGAACACTGAAGCTTTCTTT.

Only a few counts were recorded for this clone. The chain joins TRBV5-1 to TRBJ2-1, with 14 positions matching TRBD2. The CDR3 totals 15 residues. V lost 4 bases and J lost 6; bases outside the gene matches: 3. The germline CDR1 and CDR2 sequences are SGHRS and YFSETQ. This CDR3 reads CASSAGTSGSNEQFF. The CDR3 DNA sequence: TGCGCCAGCAGCGCCGGGACTAGCGGGAGCAATGAGCAGTTCTTC.

V gene TRBV4-1 combines with J gene TRBJ1-2; possible D gene TRBD1, 5 bases. Trimming pared 3 bases from V and 8 bases from J, leaving 16 bases between. This CDR3 has 14 amino acids. The germline V gene has CDR1 MGHRA and CDR2 YSYEKL. CDR3 protein: CASSHPTVERGYTF. The CDR3 DNA reads TGCGCCAGCAGCCACCCGACAGTCGAGCGAGGCTACACCTTC.

The rearrangement joins TRBV5-6 to TRBJ1-2; 12 bases match TRBD1. The germline V gene encodes CDR1 SGHDT and CDR2 YYEEEE. V shed 5 bases, J shed 2 bases, and the junction held 4 bases outside the gene matches. The CDR3 has 15 residues. The CDR3 nucleotides read TGTGCCAGCAGTTCCGGGACAGGGGGCAACTATGGCTACACCTTC. Translation gives CASSSGTGGNYGYTF.

The chain has TRBV5-1 and TRBJ2-1; TRBD1 aligns across 7 bases. This CDR3 contains 15 residues. The germline CDR1 and CDR2 sequences are SGHRS and YFSETQ. The trim removed 5 bases at V and 2 bases at J, leaving 7 bases unmatched. The CDR3 coding sequence is TGCGCCAGCAGTCGGGACAGCCCCACCTACAATGAGCAGTTCTTC. Its translation is CASSRDSPTYNEQFF. Combining the CDR3 with reference TRBV5-1 and TRBJ2-1 gives the whole variable domain KAGVTQTPRYLIKTRGQQVTLSCSPISGHRSVSWYQQTPGQGLQFLFEYFSETQRNKGNFPGRFSGRQFSNSRSEMNVSTLELGDSALYLCASSRDSPTYNEQFFGPGTRLTVL.